The 29 T cell receptor beta chains below all came from one sample that was sequenced in a study of Ad26.COV2.S vaccination and SARS-CoV-2 variants. Documented treatment: some 19 received Ad26.COV2.S at low or high dose, single or two shots; about 5 received placebo; per-sample allocation not given. Sampling was performed 63 days after the first vaccine or placebo injection. Data came from immunoSEQ multiplex PCR; TCRdb stores just in-frame clones and leaves some out. The sample shows roughly 380,000 clones, 85% to 90% of them seen only once. The sample consisted of peripheral blood, taken in a trial of Ad26.COV2.S vaccine versus placebo. Receptor source: a person aged 18-60 years who received the Ad26.COV2.S COVID-19 vaccine or a placebo.

The chain couples TRBV6-5 to TRBJ2-2, with D tentatively TRBD1 (6 bases). CDR3 size: 14 residues. Deletions cut 6 bases from V and 4 bases from J, with 12 bases between. The germline gives CDR1 MNHEY, CDR2 SVGAGI. The CDR3 DNA reads TGTGCCAGCAGCTTGGGGGCAGCCACCGGGGAGCTGTTTTTT. It codes for CASSLGAATGELFF.

The V and J genes are TRBV10-3 and TRBJ1-4; D might be TRBD1 (5 bases). The ends were cut back, 4 bases at V and 7 bases at J, with 16 bases in the middle. Germline CDR1 reads ENHRY; CDR2 reads SYGVKD. CDR3 length: 15 amino acids. CDR3 residues: CAISGTGALGEKLFF. In DNA form, the CDR3 reads TGTGCCATCAGTGGGACTGGGGCTTTAGGTGAAAAACTGTTTTTT.

This rearrangement joins TRBV30 to TRBJ1-1, with TRBD1 identical over 7 bases. CDR3 size: 13 residues. V lost 1 base to trimming and J lost 3 bases; unmatched junction nucleotides: 2. The germline V gene encodes CDR1 GTSNPN and CDR2 SVGIG (reference sequence). This CDR3 reads CAWSADRDTEAFF. CDR3 in DNA: TGTGCCTGGAGTGCAGACAGGGACACTGAAGCTTTCTTT.

The rearrangement uses TRBV19 and TRBJ2-2; D might be TRBD1 (5 bases). Germline V gives CDR1 LNHDA, CDR2 SQIVND (reference sequence). Between the trimmed V and J ends, which lost 6 bases and 0 bases, there was a span of 11 bases. CDR3 size: 15 residues. Written as DNA, the CDR3 is TGTGCCAGTAGCAGGACACCGACGAACACCGGGGAGCTGTTTTTT. As protein: CASSRTPTNTGELFF.

Remarks on this clone: The sample contains more than one DNA sequence encoding this CDR3. V gene TRBV7-8 combines with J gene TRBJ2-7; 7 nucleotides agree with TRBD1. Germline assignment: CDR1 SGHVS and CDR2 FQNEAQ. The CDR3 sequence is 14 residues long. J lost 2 bases, V lost 1 base, and 2 bases had no gene match. The CDR3 DNA follows: TGTGCCAGCAGCTTAGGGCAGGGGGCCTACGAGCAGTACTTC. Translation gives CASSLGQGAYEQYF.

This chain links TRBV11-2 with TRBJ2-7; D uncertain. The ends were cut back, 0 bases at V and 3 bases at J, with 15 bases in the middle. Germline CDR1 SGHAT, CDR2 FQNNGV. The CDR3 length is 16 residues. The DNA of the CDR3 is TGTGCCAGCAGCTTAGATCGGCAGGCTGATGTCTACGAGCAGTACTTC. Protein product: CASSLDRQADVYEQYF.

This clone appeared a single time. The gene calls are TRBV6-5 and TRBJ2-3, with TRBD2 as a possible D gene (6 bases). The CDR3 spans 13 residues. Germline CDR1 reads MNHEY; CDR2 reads SVGAGI. The V gene lost 5 bases and the J gene lost 6 bases, with 12 bases spanning the gap. The CDR3 DNA reads TGTGCCAGCAGTCAACAACGGGGGGATACGCAGTATTTT. It encodes CASSQQRGDTQYF.

The rearrangement joins TRBV7-3 to TRBJ2-1; D might be TRBD1 (6 bases). Germline lookup yields CDR1 SGHTA and CDR2 FQGTGA. This CDR3 is built from 16 residues. V gave up 5 bases and J gave up 0 bases, with 14 bases separating them. Here the CDR3 reads CASSPSRQVSYNEQFF. Written as DNA, the CDR3 is TGTGCCAGCAGCCCCTCCCGACAGGTCTCCTACAATGAGCAGTTCTTC.

About this clone itself: In the same sample, other DNA sequences code for this CDR3. The chain joins TRBV9 to TRBJ2-1, with a weak D call TRBD2 (5 bases). V shed 0 bases and J shed 4 bases, with 11 bases lying between them. Germline CDR1 is SGDLS and CDR2 is YYNGEE. The CDR3 has 15 amino acids. In DNA form, the CDR3 reads TGTGCCAGCAGCGTAGCTGCGGGCGCTTACAATGAGCAGTTCTTC. Protein sequence: CASSVAAGAYNEQFF.

Only a few counts were recorded for this clone. This chain joins TRBV18 and TRBJ1-3; D is possibly TRBD1 (5 bases). CDR1 KGHSH and CDR2 LQKENI come from the germline V gene. This CDR3 comprises 15 residues. Trimming shortened V by 3 bases and J by 8 bases, and 17 bases separated the two germline ends. CDR3 in DNA: TGTGCCAGCTCACCGACGAACGGGGGGGATTACACCATATATTTT. This encodes CASSPTNGGDYTIYF.

The CDR3 sequence is CASSLTGQGNIQYF. The CDR3 nucleotides are TGTGCCAGCAGCTTAACCGGACAGGGGAACATTCAGTACTTC. The chain couples TRBV7-9 to TRBJ2-4; 9 bases line up with TRBD1. Germline-derived CDR1 and CDR2 are SEHNR and FQNEAQ (reference sequence). The V and J ends lost 2 bases and 7 bases, in that order; junction bases with no gene match: 3. The CDR3 loop spans 14 amino acids.

This chain uses TRBV5-6 with TRBJ2-4, with D possibly matching TRBD2 (5 bases). V gave up 0 bases and J gave up 0 bases, with 7 bases separating them. The CDR3 runs to 15 residues. Germline-derived CDR1 and CDR2 are SGHDT and YYEEEE. The CDR3 region has the DNA TGTGCCAGCAGCTTGGTAGGACTAGCCAAAAACATTCAGTACTTC. Translation gives CASSLVGLAKNIQYF.

This clone has only a few counts. The V gene is TRBV29-1, the J gene TRBJ1-2; 7 bases line up with TRBD1. The length of the CDR3 is 11 residues. V trimming: 7 bases; J trimming: 7 bases; junction bases outside the gene matches: 6. CDR1 and CDR2 from the germline V gene are SQVTM and ANQGSEA. CDR3 nucleotides: TGCAGCGCCTTGACAGGGAGTGGCTACACCTTC. This translates into CSALTGSGYTF.

The V call is TRBV5-1, the J call TRBJ2-1; TRBD2 agrees at 9 bases. The CDR3 length is 15 residues. Germline V gene data show CDR1 as SGHRS and CDR2 as YFSETQ. The ends lost 1 base at V and 2 bases at J; junction bases unmatched: 1. This CDR3 reads CASSLLAGTYNEQFF. In DNA, the CDR3 is TGCGCCAGCAGCTTGCTAGCGGGGACCTACAATGAGCAGTTCTTC.

The gene calls are TRBV5-4 and TRBJ2-7, with 16 bases aligning to TRBD2. J was trimmed by 6 bases and V by 3 bases; bases with no gene match: 3. Germline V lookup: CDR1 SGHNT, CDR2 YYREEE (reference sequence). This CDR3 has 15 amino acids. The CDR3 DNA reads as TGTGCCAGCAGCTCGGGACTAGCGGGGGGGCTCGAGCAGTACTTC. Its protein is CASSSGLAGGLEQYF.

The gene calls are TRBV12-3 or TRBV12-4 and TRBJ1-2, with D uncertain. This CDR3 comprises 13 residues. V was cut by 2 bases and J by 1 base, with 5 bases left in between. CDR3 loop: CASSLIVNYGYTF. CDR3 DNA sequence: TGTGCCAGCAGTTTAATAGTTAACTATGGCTACACCTTC.

J is TRBJ2-7 and V is TRBV7-2; D is uncertain. The germline CDR1 and CDR2 sequences are SGHTA and FQGNSA. Trimming removed 4 bases from V and 4 bases from J, with 14 bases in between. The CDR3 spans 14 residues. DNA for the CDR3: TGTGCCAGCAGCTCTTTAGTCCCCGCTTACGAGCAGTACTTC. Protein sequence: CASSSLVPAYEQYF.

V and J are TRBV4-1 and TRBJ1-1, with 7 bases lining up with TRBD1. Germline V gives CDR1 MGHRA, CDR2 YSYEKL. Unmatched junction bases numbered 9, after V lost 4 bases and J lost 4 bases. This CDR3 has 15 amino acids. The chain's CDR3 is CASSPTEGATTEAFF. The DNA for the CDR3 is TGCGCCAGCAGCCCGACCGAGGGGGCAACCACTGAAGCTTTCTTT.

The DNA for the CDR3 is TGTGCCAGCAGCGGCTCCAGGTTAATGAACACTGAAGCTTTCTTT. Translation gives CASSGSRLMNTEAFF. J is TRBJ1-1 and V is TRBV6-5; D gene ambiguous. Germline loops: CDR1 MNHEY, CDR2 SVGAGI. V shed 6 bases and J shed 0 bases, with 14 bases lying between them. The CDR3 spans 15 residues.

The chain is built from TRBV5-1 and TRBJ1-6; 9 nucleotides line up with TRBD1. This CDR3 has 15 amino acids. CDR1 SGHRS and CDR2 YFSETQ come from the germline V gene. V shed 2 bases, J shed 5 bases, and the junction held 2 bases outside the gene matches. CDR3 protein: CASSFRDRDNSPLHF. The CDR3 nucleotides read TGCGCCAGCAGCTTCCGGGACAGGGATAATTCACCCCTCCACTTT.

This chain joins TRBV9 and TRBJ1-2, with TRBD1 matching 8 bases. V dropped 4 bases and J dropped 4; count of bases not matched to a gene: 9. Looked up from germline, CDR1 is SGDLS and CDR2 is YYNGEE. The CDR3 is 15 residues long. The CDR3 reads CASSIQGANFYGYTF. For the CDR3, the DNA is TGTGCCAGCAGCATCCAGGGGGCAAATTTCTATGGCTACACCTTC.

V usage is TRBV7-9 and J usage is TRBJ1-5; the match to TRBD1 covers 7 bases. The CDR3 extends over 14 amino acids. V lost 5 bases and J lost 6; bases outside the gene matches: 7. CDR1 SEHNR and CDR2 FQNEAQ come from the germline V gene (reference sequence). Written as DNA, the CDR3 is TGTGCCAGCAGCATCACAGGGGAGGCTCAGCCCCAGCATTTT. This encodes CASSITGEAQPQHF. Full variable domain (outside the CDR3, taken from reference TRBV7-9 and TRBJ1-5): DTGVSQNPRHKITKRGQNVTFRCDPISEHNRLYWYRQTLGQGPEFLTYFQNEAQLEKSRLLSDRFSAERPKGSFSTLEIQRTEQGDSAMYLCASSITGEAQPQHFGDGTRLSIL.

The chain recombines TRBV18 with TRBJ1-3, with 8 nucleotides matching TRBD1. V shed 3 bases and J 7 bases; nucleotides not matched to a gene: 5. Germline CDR1 is KGHSH and CDR2 is LQKENI. This CDR3 is built from 14 residues. CDR3 bases: TGTGCCAGCTCACCCCAGGGGGCGGTCAACACCATATATTTT. Protein: CASSPQGAVNTIYF. Full variable domain (rest looked up from reference TRBV18 and TRBJ1-3): NAGVMQNPRHLVRRRGQEARLRCSPMKGHSHVYWYRQLPEEGLKFMVYLQKENIIDESGMPKERFSAEFPKEGPSILRIQQVVRGDSAAYFCASSPQGAVNTIYFGEGSWLTVV.

This clone occurred a few times. The V call is TRBV7-2, the J call TRBJ2-3; 14 positions match TRBD2. Per the germline V gene, CDR1 is SGHTA and CDR2 is FQGNSA. After removal of 3 bases from V and 8 bases from J, the junction contained 16 bases not matched to a gene. The CDR3 covers 19 residues. The CDR3 nucleotides read TGTGCCAGCAGCTTCGCCTCCGGAGGACTAGCGGGGGGAAGAGGTACGCAGTATTTT. The encoded protein is CASSFASGGLAGGRGTQYF.

The chain combines TRBV29-1 with TRBJ1-1, with D possibly being TRBD1 (6 bases). CDR3 length: 13 residues. The V gene's germline CDR1 is SQVTM and CDR2 ANQGSEA. V lost 5 bases and J lost 0, with 10 bases in between. CDR3 bases: TGCAGCGTTTATAGGACAGTGAACACTGAAGCTTTCTTT. Encoded protein: CSVYRTVNTEAFF. Complete variable domain (other parts from reference TRBV29-1 and TRBJ1-1): SAVISQKPSRDICQRGTSLTIQCQVDSQVTMMFWYRQQPGQSLTLIATANQGSEATYESGFVIDKFPISRPNLTFSTLTVSNMSPEDSSIYLCSVYRTVNTEAFFGQGTRLTVV.

The V gene is TRBV6-4, the J gene TRBJ2-7, with D possibly called TRBD1 or TRBD2 (5 bases each). Germline assignment: CDR1 MRHNA and CDR2 SNTAGT. The CDR3 covers 15 residues. V shed 4 bases and J shed 1 base, with 14 bases lying between them. The CDR3 sequence is CASSVEAGPSYEQYF. In DNA form, the CDR3 reads TGTGCCAGCAGTGTGGAGGCAGGGCCTTCCTACGAGCAGTACTTC.

The V gene is TRBV5-1, the J gene TRBJ2-3, with D perhaps TRBD2 (5 bases). CDR1 and CDR2 from the germline V gene are SGHRS and YFSETQ. The germline V and J ends were trimmed by 0 bases and 8 bases, with 10 bases remaining between them. This CDR3 is built from 13 residues. DNA for the CDR3: TGCGCCAGCAGCTTGGCGACCGAGGGTACGCAGTATTTT. Translation gives CASSLATEGTQYF.

J is TRBJ2-3 and V is TRBV10-1; TRBD1 aligns across 9 bases. Germline V gene lookup returns CDR1 WNHNN and CDR2 SYGVQD (reference sequence). The trim removed 8 bases at V and 0 bases at J, leaving 9 bases unmatched. The CDR3 contains 16 residues. CDR3 region: CASRRAGQGSTDTQYF. The CDR3 DNA is TGCGCCAGCCGTCGAGCAGGACAGGGGAGCACAGATACGCAGTATTTT.

The CDR3 nucleotides read TGTGCCAGCAGCCCGGACAGGTTCAATCAGCCCCAGCATTTT. Residues: CASSPDRFNQPQHF. The chain employs TRBV3-1 (or the pseudogene TRBV3-2) and TRBJ1-5, with 7 bases identical to TRBD1. CDR3 length equals 14 residues. J lost 3 bases, V lost 4 bases, and 3 bases had no gene match. In germline, CDR1 is LGHDT, CDR2 YNNKEL (reference sequence).